This T cell receptor beta chain was recovered during a study of neurological immune-mediated disorders. TCRdb ran MiXCR on the 5' RACE reads and lists one entry per CDR3 protein. The table records 30,000 to 50,000 distinct CDR3 sequences, around 7% of them present only once. This clonotype has a count of ten or more. Each sorted-subset library came from around 1 million CD4+ or CD8+ T cells. Deletions cut 6 bases from V and 1 base from J, with 15 bases between. Germline V gene data show CDR1 as DFQATT and CDR2 as SNEGSKA (reference sequence). The CDR3 runs 14 residues. The chain combines TRBV20-1 with TRBJ1-1; a weak D match, TRBD1 (6 bases). The TCR sequence derives from a man over 45 in good health. Sequenced sample: CD4+ T cells from blood. CDR3 sequence (DNA): TGCAGTGCATCTCCGGGGGCGGGGAACACTGAAGCTTTCTTT. It is translated as CSASPGAGNTEAFF.